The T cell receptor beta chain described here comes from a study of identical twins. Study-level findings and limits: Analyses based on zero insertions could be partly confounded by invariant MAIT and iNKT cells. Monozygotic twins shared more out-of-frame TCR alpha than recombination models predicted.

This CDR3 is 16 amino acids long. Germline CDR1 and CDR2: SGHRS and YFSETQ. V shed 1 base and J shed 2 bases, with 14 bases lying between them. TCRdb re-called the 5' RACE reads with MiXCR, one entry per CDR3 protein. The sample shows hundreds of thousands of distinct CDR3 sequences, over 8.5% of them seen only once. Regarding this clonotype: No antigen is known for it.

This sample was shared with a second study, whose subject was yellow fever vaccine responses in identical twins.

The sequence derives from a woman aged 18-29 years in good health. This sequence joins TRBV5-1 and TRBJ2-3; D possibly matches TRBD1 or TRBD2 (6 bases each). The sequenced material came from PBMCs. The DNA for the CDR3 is TGCGCCAGCAGCTTGTCCCGAGGGGGGTCCACAGATACGCAGTATTTT. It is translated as CASSLSRGGSTDTQYF. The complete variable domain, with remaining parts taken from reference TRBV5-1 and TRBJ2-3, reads KAGVTQTPRYLIKTRGQQVTLSCSPISGHRSVSWYQQTPGQGLQFLFEYFSETQRNKGNFPGRFSGRQFSNSRSEMNVSTLELGDSALYLCASSLSRGGSTDTQYFGPGTRLTVL.